One T cell receptor beta chain is described in this entry. Its antigen is as yet unknown. The table came from immunoSEQ multiplex PCR; TCRdb's copy has only in-frame clones and leaves some out. Here the sample spans approximately 45,000 clones, roughly 86% being singletons. Autoimmune disease history or systemic immunosuppression barred patients. The sample belongs to a study of OX40 agonist ivuxolimab in advanced cancers. Study outcomes and limitations: The study did not work out the antigen specificity of the expanded peripheral T cells. CD8+ T cells showed, on average, more clonal expansion than CD4+ cells.

The CDR3 loop spans 10 amino acids. Germline V gives CDR1 SNHLY, CDR2 FYNNEI. With 6 bases removed from V and 4 bases from J, the gap between germline ends came to 4 bases. J is TRBJ2-7 and V is TRBV2; no definite D call. The sample in question was CD4+ or CD8+ T cells sorted from blood, obtained in a trial of the OX40 agonist ivuxolimab. The source of this sequence is an adult with an advanced solid tumor such as melanoma, head and neck, liver or kidney cancer. The DNA for the CDR3 is TGTGCCAGCAGATCATACGAGCAGTACTTC. Encoded protein: CASRSYEQYF.